A single sample gave rise to the 32 T cell receptor beta chains below, sequenced in a study of T-cell reconstitution after alpha-beta-depleted transplantation in children. Unique molecular identifiers were incorporated when the TCRbeta library was constructed. TCRdb redid the calling of the PCR reads with MiXCR, one entry per CDR3 protein. Here the sample spans about 590,000 distinct CDR3 sequences, 13% being singletons. Specimen: PBMCs, mostly from graft donor cells, collected 360 days after TCRalphabeta/CD19-depleted stem cell transplant. The receptors come from a male patient younger than 18 who had a stem cell transplant for acute myeloid leukemia, so the T cells may come from the graft donor.

This chain links TRBV3-1 with TRBJ2-5, with TRBD2 identical over 8 bases. The germline gives CDR1 LGHDT, CDR2 YNNKEL (reference sequence). This CDR3 has 18 residues. J gave up 5 bases and V 0 bases, and 14 bases lay outside the gene matches. CDR3 sequence: CASSQDSLAGFPRETQYF. The CDR3 DNA sequence: TGTGCCAGCAGCCAAGATTCCCTAGCGGGTTTTCCGAGGGAGACCCAGTACTTC.

This rearrangement joins TRBV18 to TRBJ1-1, with 9 positions matching TRBD1. CDR1 is KGHSH and CDR2 is LQKENI in the germline V gene. The CDR3 is 16 amino acids. The V and J ends lost 4 bases and 0 bases, in that order; junction bases with no gene match: 6. CDR3: CASSRWTGALNTEAFF. The CDR3 DNA follows: TGTGCCAGCTCACGATGGACAGGGGCTCTGAACACTGAAGCTTTCTTT.

This clonotype was seen a few times. The chain recombines TRBV12-3 or TRBV12-4 with TRBJ1-2, with D possibly matching TRBD1 (6 bases). Trimming removed 5 bases at V and 1 base at J, with 11 bases between. The CDR3 covers 14 residues. CDR3 sequence: CASSPGAYNYGYTF. The CDR3 DNA sequence: TGTGCCAGCAGTCCAGGGGCTTATAACTATGGCTACACCTTC.

This clonotype was seen a few times. The chain combines TRBV27 with TRBJ1-4; no reliable D call. Germline V lookup: CDR1 MNHEY, CDR2 SMNVEV (reference sequence). The V gene lost 6 bases and the J gene lost 2 bases, with 16 bases spanning the gap. The CDR3 covers 16 residues. DNA for the CDR3: TGTGCCAGCAGGTCATCGTCGGGTCCCACTAATGAAAAACTGTTTTTT. This translates into CASRSSSGPTNEKLFF.

V gene TRBV7-8 combines with J gene TRBJ2-7; weak D call: TRBD1 (5 bases). Germline V gene data show CDR1 as SGHVS and CDR2 as FQNEAQ. Trimming pared 8 bases from V and 4 bases from J, leaving 21 bases between. The CDR3 runs to 15 residues. CDR3 region: CASCLPLGQQYEQYF. The CDR3 nucleotides are TGTGCCAGCTGCCTCCCCCTGGGGCAGCAGTACGAGCAGTACTTC.

This clonotype has a handful of counts. This rearrangement joins TRBV29-1 to TRBJ1-2, with 10 bases that match TRBD1. The CDR3 is 16 amino acids. J gave up 4 bases and V 6 bases, and 14 bases lay outside the gene matches. Germline loops: CDR1 SQVTM, CDR2 ANQGSEA. The CDR3 DNA is TGCAGCGTCGTAGAAGCCGGGACAGGGGATACCTATGGCTACACCTTC. Its protein is CSVVEAGTGDTYGYTF.

The genes are TRBV7-9 and TRBJ2-7, with TRBD2 as a possible D gene (6 bases). The CDR3 length is 15 residues. V lost 5 bases, J lost 4 bases, and 18 bases lay in between. Germline V gene lookup returns CDR1 SEHNR and CDR2 FQNEAQ (reference sequence). Here the CDR3 reads CASSTGLSTFYEQYF. The DNA for the CDR3 is TGTGCCAGCAGCACCGGACTATCCACCTTTTACGAGCAGTACTTC.

The V and J genes are TRBV7-3 and TRBJ2-1; D not certain. CDR3 length equals 16 residues. Trimming removed 0 bases from V and 0 bases from J, with 9 bases in between. Germline V gene data show CDR1 as SGHTA and CDR2 as FQGTGA. The CDR3 DNA reads as TGTGCCAGCAGCTTAACCGCGTCGAGCTCCTACAATGAGCAGTTCTTC. Its translation is CASSLTASSSYNEQFF.

This chain joins TRBV6-2 or TRBV6-3 and TRBJ2-7, with D unclear. The CDR3 extends over 15 amino acids. Germline V gives CDR1 MNHEY, CDR2 SVGEGT. V gave up 2 bases and J gave up 5 bases, with 16 bases separating them. CDR3 loop: CASSYGSTVRNEQYF. The CDR3 nucleotides read TGTGCCAGCAGTTACGGTAGCACGGTGCGAAACGAGCAGTACTTC.

Only a few counts were recorded for this clonotype. The chain has TRBV7-9 and TRBJ2-1, with 7 bases identical to TRBD2. This CDR3 spans 20 amino acids. V shed 3 bases, J shed 4 bases, and the junction held 21 bases outside the gene matches. CDR1 is SEHNR, CDR2 FQNEAQ, per germline (reference sequence). The CDR3 sequence: CASSFPRPTSPMTNYNEQFF. The CDR3 nucleotides are TGTGCCAGCAGCTTCCCGCGACCGACTAGCCCAATGACTAATTACAATGAGCAGTTCTTC.

This clonotype was picked up many times. This chain links TRBV10-3 with TRBJ2-3; D is unclear. The CDR3 sequence is 13 residues long. V shed 6 bases and J shed 6 bases, with 13 bases lying between them. Germline V gene data show CDR1 as ENHRY and CDR2 as SYGVKD. The chain's CDR3 is CAIRTDQRDTQYF. The DNA for the CDR3 is TGTGCCATCAGAACTGATCAGAGGGATACGCAGTATTTT.

The genes are TRBV29-1 and TRBJ2-1, with D perhaps TRBD2 (6 bases). The germline V gene has CDR1 SQVTM and CDR2 ANQGSEA. The CDR3 has 14 residues. Trimming shortened V by 7 bases and J by 0 bases, and 13 bases separated the two germline ends. The CDR3 loop is CSGGVASSYNEQFF. The DNA of the CDR3 is TGCAGCGGGGGGGTAGCGTCCTCCTACAATGAGCAGTTCTTC.

The chain couples TRBV4-3 to TRBJ2-1; the D gene is possibly TRBD2 (6 bases). The CDR3 covers 15 residues. Trimming cost V 4 bases and J 5 bases, with 15 bases left between them. Germline-derived CDR1 and CDR2 are LGHNA and YSLEER. The chain's CDR3 is CASSPGRTFNNEQFF. In DNA, the CDR3 is TGCGCCAGCAGCCCTGGGAGGACATTCAACAATGAGCAGTTCTTC.

The CDR3 loop is CASSLQPWGSNQPQHF. CDR3 DNA sequence: TGTGCCAGCAGTTTGCAGCCGTGGGGAAGCAATCAGCCCCAGCATTTT. This chain joins TRBV28 and TRBJ1-5; D gene ambiguous. There are 16 residues in the CDR3. Trimming took 3 bases from V and 1 from J, leaving 13 bases between them. Looked up from germline, CDR1 is MDHEN and CDR2 is SYDVKM.

This clonotype has only a few counts. The chain recombines TRBV29-1 with TRBJ2-3, with TRBD2 identical over 14 bases. Germline-derived CDR1 and CDR2 are SQVTM and ANQGSEA. The ends lost 6 bases at V and 2 bases at J; junction bases unmatched: 10. This CDR3 has 17 residues. The CDR3 loop reads CSVGGTSGRVPTDTQYF. DNA of the CDR3: TGCAGCGTCGGCGGGACTAGCGGGAGAGTACCCACAGATACGCAGTATTTT.

This clonotype has only a few counts. J is TRBJ2-1 and V is TRBV3-1, with 10 positions matching TRBD2. V was clipped by 0 bases and J by 6 bases; unmatched bases: 5. The germline V gene encodes CDR1 LGHDT and CDR2 YNNKEL (reference sequence). CDR3 length equals 16 residues. The CDR3 is CASSQEAGTSANEQFF. DNA of the CDR3: TGTGCCAGCAGCCAAGAGGCCGGGACTAGCGCCAATGAGCAGTTCTTC.

The rearrangement joins TRBV7-9 to TRBJ2-5, with D hard to call. Germline V gene lookup returns CDR1 SEHNR and CDR2 FQNEAQ (reference sequence). The V end lost 5 bases, the J end lost 4 bases, and 14 bases lay between the germline ends. The CDR3 is 14 amino acids. CDR3 sequence: CASSPWVLAETQYF. CDR3 nucleotides: TGTGCCAGCAGCCCGTGGGTCCTGGCAGAGACCCAGTACTTC.

This clonotype has ten or more counts. This sequence joins TRBV12-3 or TRBV12-4 and TRBJ2-7; tentatively, D is TRBD2 (5 bases). Trimming took 3 bases from V and 4 from J, leaving 7 bases between them. This CDR3 is 12 amino acids long. The chain's CDR3 is CASSFTGYEQYF. CDR3 DNA sequence: TGTGCCAGCAGTTTTACGGGGTACGAGCAGTACTTC.

The table lists this clonotype with many counts. The chain employs TRBV12-3 or TRBV12-4 and TRBJ2-7; D is ambiguous. The CDR3 has 11 residues. V was trimmed by 0 bases and J by 6 bases, leaving 3 bases between them. This chain's CDR3 is CASSLALEQYF. The CDR3 DNA follows: TGTGCCAGCAGTTTAGCGCTCGAGCAGTACTTC.

The CDR3 DNA reads TGTGCCAGCAGCTTCGGGACTAGCGGCGGGGAGCAGTACTTC. Its protein is CASSFGTSGGEQYF. This rearrangement joins TRBV7-9 to TRBJ2-7; 11 positions match TRBD2. The ends lost 3 bases at V and 7 bases at J; junction bases unmatched: 5. Germline V gene lookup returns CDR1 SEHNR and CDR2 FQNEAQ (reference sequence). The CDR3 sequence is 14 residues long.

The gene calls are TRBV7-3 and TRBJ2-7, with 8 bases matching TRBD2. The J segment lost 1 base and the V segment lost 4 bases, leaving 9 bases of the junction unmatched. Germline lookup yields CDR1 SGHTA and CDR2 FQGTGA. The CDR3 contains 16 residues. CDR3 amino acids: CASSCDSSGFSYEQYF. The CDR3 region has the DNA TGTGCCAGCAGCTGCGACTCTAGCGGGTTTTCCTACGAGCAGTACTTC.

The gene calls are TRBV6-1 and TRBJ2-3; TRBD2 agrees at 12 bases. The germline V gene encodes CDR1 MNHNS and CDR2 SASEGT. The CDR3 contains 18 residues. Trimming removed 6 bases from V and 3 bases from J; junction bases left unmatched: 13. CDR3 nucleotide sequence: TGTGCCAGCAGCCGATTTCCCGGGACTAGCGGGTTAACAGATACGCAGTATTTT. It specifies CASSRFPGTSGLTDTQYF.

This clonotype was observed many times. One junction end does not reproduce the germline sequence, and a read error may be involved. This chain uses TRBV7-7 with TRBJ2-2; 10 bases align to TRBD2. From germline, CDR1 is SSHAT and CDR2 FNYEAQ (reference sequence). This CDR3 is 16 amino acids long. CDR3 nucleotide sequence: TGTGCTAGCAGCTCCCTAGCGGGAGTTTTCACCGGGGAGCTGTTTTTT. As protein: CASSSLAGVFTGELFF. Full variable domain (missing parts from reference TRBV7-7 and TRBJ2-2): GAGVSQSPRYKVTKRGQDVTLRCDPISSHATLYWYQQALGQGPEFLTYFNYEAQPDKSGLPSDRFSAERPEGSISTLTIQRTEQRDSAMYRCASSSLAGVFTGELFFGEGSRLTVL.

This clonotype was detected a few times. V gene TRBV7-3 combines with J gene TRBJ2-5; no clear D. The ends were cut back, 5 bases at V and 5 bases at J, with 12 bases in the middle. The CDR3 is 13 residues long. Germline V gene sequence: CDR1 SGHTA, CDR2 FQGTGA. The CDR3 sequence is CASSIYLGETQYF. Written as DNA, the CDR3 is TGTGCCAGCAGCATCTATTTAGGCGAGACCCAGTACTTC.

Turning to this clonotype: Compared with germline, one end of the junction differs, possibly owing to a read error. The chain is built from TRBV3-1 and TRBJ1-1; 10 bases match TRBD1. This CDR3 has 17 residues. CDR1 LGHDT and CDR2 YNNKEL come from the germline V gene (reference sequence). The CDR3, as DNA: TGTGCCTGCAGCCAAGATGGACAGGGGGACTGGGTTACTGAAGCTTTCTTT. Protein product: CACSQDGQGDWVTEAFF.

A single count supports this clonotype. The chain links TRBV5-4 to TRBJ2-5; possible D gene TRBD2, 6 bases. Germline CDR1 reads SGHNT; CDR2 reads YYREEE (reference sequence). The CDR3 runs to 13 residues. Trimming shortened V by 0 bases and J by 9 bases, and 12 bases separated the two germline ends. The CDR3 here is CASSLDLWGAQYF. The CDR3, as DNA: TGTGCCAGCAGCTTGGATCTTTGGGGGGCCCAGTACTTC.

This clonotype was seen only a few times. The chain is built from TRBV20-1 and TRBJ2-7, with 9 bases that match TRBD2. This CDR3 spans 19 amino acids. Germline V gives CDR1 DFQATT, CDR2 SNEGSKA (reference sequence). V lost 5 bases and J lost 3; bases outside the gene matches: 23. The CDR3 nucleotides are TGCAGTGCTTATATATACAGGGTAGGAAGCGGGAGGCTTAACTACGAGCAGTACTTC. This encodes CSAYIYRVGSGRLNYEQYF.

This clonotype was seen many times. The V and J genes are TRBV4-3 and TRBJ2-7, with D possibly being TRBD2 (6 bases). Per the germline V gene, CDR1 is LGHNA and CDR2 is YSLEER. The CDR3 sequence is 14 residues long. V was trimmed by 1 base and J by 3 bases, leaving 10 bases between them. The CDR3 coding sequence is TGCGCCAGCAGCCAAGGGAATAGCGGCTACGAGCAGTACTTC. Protein: CASSQGNSGYEQYF.

This chain uses TRBV28 with TRBJ2-2, with TRBD1 identical over 9 bases. The CDR3 is 16 residues long. From germline, CDR1 is MDHEN and CDR2 SYDVKM. The ends lost 7 bases at V and 1 base at J; junction bases unmatched: 7. The CDR3 DNA follows: TGTGCCAGCATTCACAGGGGGCGGGGGAACACCGGGGAGCTGTTTTTT. It is translated as CASIHRGRGNTGELFF.

In its sample, this clonotype was seen once. This chain links TRBV27 with TRBJ2-1; no clear D gene. CDR3 length: 14 residues. The germline V gene encodes CDR1 MNHEY and CDR2 SMNVEV (reference sequence). The germline V and J ends were trimmed by 7 bases and 3 bases, with 13 bases remaining between them. DNA for the CDR3: TGTGCCAGCATCCCGGGCCGTCGCTACAATGAGCAGTTCTTC. It specifies CASIPGRRYNEQFF.

The chain carries TRBV7-9 and TRBJ2-7, with TRBD2 matching 8 bases. Germline V gene sequence: CDR1 SEHNR, CDR2 FQNEAQ (reference sequence). The CDR3 contains 15 residues. Unmatched junction bases numbered 10, after V lost 3 bases and J lost 6 bases. CDR3 protein: CASSFFSGRASEQYF. CDR3 nucleotide sequence: TGTGCCAGCAGCTTCTTCTCCGGGAGGGCCAGCGAGCAGTACTTC. Looking up the rest from reference TRBV7-9 and TRBJ2-7 gives the full variable domain: DTGVSQNPRHKITKRGQNVTFRCDPISEHNRLYWYRQTLGQGPEFLTYFQNEAQLEKSRLLSDRFSAERPKGSFSTLEIQRTEQGDSAMYLCASSFFSGRASEQYFGPGTRLTVT.

This clonotype was seen only a few times. The chain recombines TRBV20-1 with TRBJ2-1; 7 bases are shared with TRBD2. The CDR3 contains 12 residues. Germline loops: CDR1 DFQATT, CDR2 SNEGSKA (reference sequence). Trimming took 6 bases from V and 6 from J; bases not matched to a gene: 5. The CDR3: CSADPSGNEQFF. CDR3 nucleotide sequence: TGCAGTGCGGACCCTAGCGGCAATGAGCAGTTCTTC.